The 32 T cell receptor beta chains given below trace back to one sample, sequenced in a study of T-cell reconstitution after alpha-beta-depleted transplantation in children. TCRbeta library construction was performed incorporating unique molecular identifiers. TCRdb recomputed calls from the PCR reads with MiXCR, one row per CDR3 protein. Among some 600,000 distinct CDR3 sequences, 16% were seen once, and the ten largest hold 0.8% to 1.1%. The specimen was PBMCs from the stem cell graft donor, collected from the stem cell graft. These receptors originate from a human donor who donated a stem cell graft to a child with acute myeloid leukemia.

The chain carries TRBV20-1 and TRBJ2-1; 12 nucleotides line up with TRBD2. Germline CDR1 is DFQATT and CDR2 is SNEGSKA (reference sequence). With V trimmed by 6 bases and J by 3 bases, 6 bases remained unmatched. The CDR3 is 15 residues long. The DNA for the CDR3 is TGCAGTGCCCCGGGACTAGCGGGCCTCTACAATGAGCAGTTCTTC. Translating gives CSAPGLAGLYNEQFF.

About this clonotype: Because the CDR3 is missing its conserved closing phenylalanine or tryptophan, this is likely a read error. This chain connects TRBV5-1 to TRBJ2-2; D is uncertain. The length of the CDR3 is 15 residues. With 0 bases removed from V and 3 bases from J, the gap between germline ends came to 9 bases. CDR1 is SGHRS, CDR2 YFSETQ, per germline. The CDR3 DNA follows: TGCGCCAGCAGCTTGGCCGACACCTACACCGGGGAGCTGTTTCTT. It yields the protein CASSLADTYTGELFL.

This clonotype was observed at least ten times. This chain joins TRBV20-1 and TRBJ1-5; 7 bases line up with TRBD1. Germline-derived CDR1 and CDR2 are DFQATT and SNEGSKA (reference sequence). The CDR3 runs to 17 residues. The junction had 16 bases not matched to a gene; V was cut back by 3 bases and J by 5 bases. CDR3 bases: TGCAGTGCTAGGCCGACCTATGACAGGGTGGGGGATCAGCCCCAGCATTTT. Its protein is CSARPTYDRVGDQPQHF.

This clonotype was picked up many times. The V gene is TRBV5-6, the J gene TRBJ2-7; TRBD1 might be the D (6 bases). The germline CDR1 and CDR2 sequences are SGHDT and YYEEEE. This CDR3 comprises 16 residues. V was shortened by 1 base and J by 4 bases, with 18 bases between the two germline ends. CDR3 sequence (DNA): TGTGCCAGCAGCTTGTTTATGTCAGGGGCTCAGTACGAGCAGTACGTC. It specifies CASSLFMSGAQYEQYV.

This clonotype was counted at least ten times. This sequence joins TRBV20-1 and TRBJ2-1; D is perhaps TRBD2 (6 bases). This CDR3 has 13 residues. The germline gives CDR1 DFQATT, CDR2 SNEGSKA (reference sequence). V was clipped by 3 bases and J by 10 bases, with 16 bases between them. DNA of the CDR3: TGCAGTGCTAGGGAGGGCAGGGAACACGAGCAGTTCTTC. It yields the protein CSAREGREHEQFF.

DNA for the CDR3: TGTGCCAGCAGCCCACTATCGGGGGGGGCTTCACCCCTCCACTTT. Protein sequence: CASSPLSGGASPLHF. This rearrangement joins TRBV7-2 to TRBJ1-6, with D maybe TRBD1 (6 bases). The CDR3 runs 15 residues. Germline V CDR1 and CDR2: SGHTA, FQGNSA. V lost 5 bases, J lost 9 bases, and 17 bases lay in between.

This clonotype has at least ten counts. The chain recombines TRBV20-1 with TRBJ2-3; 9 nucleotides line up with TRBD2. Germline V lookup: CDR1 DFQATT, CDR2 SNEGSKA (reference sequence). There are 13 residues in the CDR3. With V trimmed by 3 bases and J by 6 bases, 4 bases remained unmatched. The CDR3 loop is CSARRGGLDTQYF. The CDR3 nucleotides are TGCAGTGCTAGGCGGGGGGGCCTGGATACGCAGTATTTT.

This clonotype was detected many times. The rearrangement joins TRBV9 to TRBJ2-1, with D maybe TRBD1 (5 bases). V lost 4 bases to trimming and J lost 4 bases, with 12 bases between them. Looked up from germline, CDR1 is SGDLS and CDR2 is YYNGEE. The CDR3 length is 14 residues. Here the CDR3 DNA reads TGTGCCAGCAGCCCGTCGGACACATACAATGAGCAGTTCTTC. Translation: CASSPSDTYNEQFF.

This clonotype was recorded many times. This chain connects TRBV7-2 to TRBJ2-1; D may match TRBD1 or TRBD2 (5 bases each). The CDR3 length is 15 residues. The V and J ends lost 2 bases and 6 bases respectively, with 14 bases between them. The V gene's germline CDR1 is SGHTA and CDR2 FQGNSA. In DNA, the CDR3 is TGTGCCAGCAGCTTAAGGGGCCCGAGGGGCAATGAGCAGTTCTTC. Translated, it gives CASSLRGPRGNEQFF.

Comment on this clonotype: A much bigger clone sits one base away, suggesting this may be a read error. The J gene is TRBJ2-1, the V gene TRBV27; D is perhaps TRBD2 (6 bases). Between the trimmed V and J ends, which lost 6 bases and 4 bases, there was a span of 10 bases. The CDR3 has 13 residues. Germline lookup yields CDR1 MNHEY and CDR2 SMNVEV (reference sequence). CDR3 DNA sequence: TGTGCCAGCAGGGCGGGGAGGTACAATGAGCAGTTCTTC. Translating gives CASRAGRYNEQFF.

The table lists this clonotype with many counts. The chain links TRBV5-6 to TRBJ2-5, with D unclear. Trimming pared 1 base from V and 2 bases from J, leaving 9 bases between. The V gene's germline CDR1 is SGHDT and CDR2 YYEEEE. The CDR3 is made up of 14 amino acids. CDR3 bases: TGTGCCAGCAGCTTGATTTGGGGTCAAGAGACCCAGTACTTC. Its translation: CASSLIWGQETQYF.

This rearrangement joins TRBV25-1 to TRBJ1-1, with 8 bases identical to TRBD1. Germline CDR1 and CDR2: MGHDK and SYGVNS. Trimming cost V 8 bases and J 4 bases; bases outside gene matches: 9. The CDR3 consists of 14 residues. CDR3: CASRDRGSTTEAFF. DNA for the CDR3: TGTGCCAGCCGAGACAGGGGCTCCACCACTGAAGCTTTCTTT.

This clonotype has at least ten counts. The CDR3 reads CASSWTERNQPQHF. The CDR3 DNA follows: TGTGCCAGCAGTTGGACAGAACGTAATCAGCCCCAGCATTTT. The rearrangement uses TRBV7-2 and TRBJ1-5; D possibly corresponds to TRBD1 (6 bases). CDR1 SGHTA and CDR2 FQGNSA come from the germline V gene. V lost 6 bases and J lost 4, with 13 bases in between. There are 14 residues in the CDR3.

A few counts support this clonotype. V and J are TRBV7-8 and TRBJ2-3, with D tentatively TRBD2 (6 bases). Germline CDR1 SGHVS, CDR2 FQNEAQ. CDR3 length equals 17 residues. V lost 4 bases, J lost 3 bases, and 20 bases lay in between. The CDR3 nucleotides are TGTGCCAGCAGCTCCCGTTTGCGGGGCGCTCCGACAGATACGCAGTATTTT. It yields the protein CASSSRLRGAPTDTQYF.

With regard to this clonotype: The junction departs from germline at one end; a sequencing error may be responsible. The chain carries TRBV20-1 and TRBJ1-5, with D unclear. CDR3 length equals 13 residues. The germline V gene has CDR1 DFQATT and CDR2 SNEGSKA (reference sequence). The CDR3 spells CSARRHLNQPRHF. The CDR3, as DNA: TGCAGTGCTAGGAGGCACCTTAATCAGCCCCGGCATTTT.

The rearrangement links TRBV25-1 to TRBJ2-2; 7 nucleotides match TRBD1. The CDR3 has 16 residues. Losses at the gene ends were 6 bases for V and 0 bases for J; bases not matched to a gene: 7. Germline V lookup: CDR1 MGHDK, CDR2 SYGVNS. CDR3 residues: CASSDDRVANTGELFF. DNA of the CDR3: TGTGCCAGCAGCGACGACAGGGTAGCGAACACCGGGGAGCTGTTTTTT.

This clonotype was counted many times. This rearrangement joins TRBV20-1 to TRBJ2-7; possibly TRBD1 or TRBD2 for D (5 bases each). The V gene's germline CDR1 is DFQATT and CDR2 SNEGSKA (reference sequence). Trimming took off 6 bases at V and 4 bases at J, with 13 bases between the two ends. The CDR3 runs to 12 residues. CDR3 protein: CSAGPIGYEQYF. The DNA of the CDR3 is TGCAGTGCGGGACCCATCGGTTACGAGCAGTACTTC.

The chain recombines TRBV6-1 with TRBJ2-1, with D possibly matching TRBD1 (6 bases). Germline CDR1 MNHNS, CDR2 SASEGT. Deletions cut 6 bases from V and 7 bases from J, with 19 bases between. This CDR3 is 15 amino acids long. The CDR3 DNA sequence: TGTGCCAGCAGCGCAGGGACATCCCCGGCGAATGAGCAGTTCTTC. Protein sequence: CASSAGTSPANEQFF.

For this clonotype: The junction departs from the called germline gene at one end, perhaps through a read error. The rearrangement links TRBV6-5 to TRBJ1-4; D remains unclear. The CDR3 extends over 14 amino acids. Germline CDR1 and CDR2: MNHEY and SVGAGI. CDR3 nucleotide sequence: TGTGCCACCAGTTACGGAGCAGTTAATGAAAAACTGTTTTTT. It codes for CATSYGAVNEKLFF.

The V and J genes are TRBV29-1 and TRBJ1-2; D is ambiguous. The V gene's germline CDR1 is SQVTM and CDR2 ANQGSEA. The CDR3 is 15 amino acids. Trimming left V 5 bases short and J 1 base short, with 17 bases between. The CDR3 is CSVLSRSADNYGYTF. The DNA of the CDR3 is TGCAGCGTTTTGTCAAGGTCCGCAGATAACTATGGCTACACCTTC.

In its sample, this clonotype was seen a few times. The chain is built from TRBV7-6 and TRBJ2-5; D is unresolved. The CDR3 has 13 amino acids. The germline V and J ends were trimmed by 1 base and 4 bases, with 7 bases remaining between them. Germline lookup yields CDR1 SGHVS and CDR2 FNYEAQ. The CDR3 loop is CASSLVFLETQYF. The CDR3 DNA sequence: TGTGCCAGCAGCTTAGTGTTCCTAGAGACCCAGTACTTC.

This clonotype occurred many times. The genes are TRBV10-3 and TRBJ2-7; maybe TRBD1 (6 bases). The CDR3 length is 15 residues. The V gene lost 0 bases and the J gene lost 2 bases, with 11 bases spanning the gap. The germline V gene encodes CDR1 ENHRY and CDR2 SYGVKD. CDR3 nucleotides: TGTGCCATCAGTGAGTCTTCCGGACAGCCCTACGAGCAGTACTTC. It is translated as CAISESSGQPYEQYF.

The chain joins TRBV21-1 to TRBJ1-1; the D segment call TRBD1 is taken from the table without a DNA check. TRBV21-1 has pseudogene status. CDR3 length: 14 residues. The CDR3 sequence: CASRRGALGTEAFF. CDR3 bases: TGTGCCAGCCGCCGGGGGGCGCTGGGCACTGAAGCTTTCTTT.

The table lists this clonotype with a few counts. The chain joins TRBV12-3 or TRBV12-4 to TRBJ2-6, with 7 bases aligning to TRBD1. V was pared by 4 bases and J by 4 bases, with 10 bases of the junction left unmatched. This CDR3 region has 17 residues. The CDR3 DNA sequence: TGTGCCAGCAGTTCCCCCTTAACAGGGGTCGGGGCCAACGTCCTGACTTTC. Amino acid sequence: CASSSPLTGVGANVLTF.

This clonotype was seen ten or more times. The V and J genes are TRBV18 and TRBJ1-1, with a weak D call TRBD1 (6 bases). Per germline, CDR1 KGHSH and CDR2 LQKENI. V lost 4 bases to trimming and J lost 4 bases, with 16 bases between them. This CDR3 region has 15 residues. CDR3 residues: CASSRNRAGPTEAFF. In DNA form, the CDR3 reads TGTGCCAGCTCACGAAACAGGGCTGGCCCCACTGAAGCTTTCTTT.

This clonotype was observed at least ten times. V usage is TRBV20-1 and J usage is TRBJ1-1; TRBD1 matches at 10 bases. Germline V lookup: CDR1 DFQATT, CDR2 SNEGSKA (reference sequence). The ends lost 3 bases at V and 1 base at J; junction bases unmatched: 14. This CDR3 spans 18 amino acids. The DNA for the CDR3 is TGCAGTGCTAGGGACCGGAGACAGGGGGCGGGTTCGAACACTGAAGCTTTCTTT. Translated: CSARDRRQGAGSNTEAFF.

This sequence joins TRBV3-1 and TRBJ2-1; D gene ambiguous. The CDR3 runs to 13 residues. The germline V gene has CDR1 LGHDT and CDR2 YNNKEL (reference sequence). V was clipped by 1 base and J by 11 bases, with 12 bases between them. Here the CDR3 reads CASSQVSGTQQFF. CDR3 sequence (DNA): TGTGCCAGCAGCCAAGTGAGTGGAACTCAGCAGTTCTTC.

The DNA for the CDR3 is TGTGCCAGCAGCCAAGTAATCGGGGGCGGGGAGCAGTTCTTC. It codes for CASSQVIGGGEQFF. The gene calls are TRBV14 and TRBJ2-1, with D possibly being TRBD1 or TRBD2 (6 bases each). The CDR3 runs 14 residues. The germline V gene has CDR1 SGHDN and CDR2 FVKESK. Trimming shortened V by 1 base and J by 10 bases, and 14 bases separated the two germline ends.

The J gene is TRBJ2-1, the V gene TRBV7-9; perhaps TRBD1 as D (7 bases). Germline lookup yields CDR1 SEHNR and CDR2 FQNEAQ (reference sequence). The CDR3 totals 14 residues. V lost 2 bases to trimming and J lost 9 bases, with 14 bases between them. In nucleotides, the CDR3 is TGTGCCAGCAGCTTACCGCAGGGGGGAAGTGAGCAGTTCTTC. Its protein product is CASSLPQGGSEQFF.

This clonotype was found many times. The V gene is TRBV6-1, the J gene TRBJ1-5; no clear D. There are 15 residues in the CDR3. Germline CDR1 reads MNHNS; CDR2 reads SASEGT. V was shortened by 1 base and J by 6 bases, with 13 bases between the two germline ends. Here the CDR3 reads CASSEVAGFGQPQHF. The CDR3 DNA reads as TGTGCCAGCAGTGAAGTAGCGGGATTCGGTCAGCCCCAGCATTTT.

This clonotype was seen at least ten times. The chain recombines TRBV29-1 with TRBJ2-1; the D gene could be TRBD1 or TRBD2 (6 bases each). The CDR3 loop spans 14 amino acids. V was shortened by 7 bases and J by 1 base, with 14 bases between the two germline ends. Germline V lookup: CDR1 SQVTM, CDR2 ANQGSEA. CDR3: CSEGGRESYNEQFF. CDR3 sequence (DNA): TGCAGCGAGGGGGGCAGGGAATCCTACAATGAGCAGTTCTTC.

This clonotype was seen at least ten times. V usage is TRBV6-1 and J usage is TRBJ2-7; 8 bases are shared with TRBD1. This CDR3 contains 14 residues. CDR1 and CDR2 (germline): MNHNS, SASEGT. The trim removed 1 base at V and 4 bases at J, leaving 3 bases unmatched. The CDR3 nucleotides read TGTGCCAGCAGTGAAGTAGACAGGGGTTACGAGCAGTACGTC. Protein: CASSEVDRGYEQYV.